One and the same sample provided the 24 T cell receptor beta chains below, sequenced in a study of cytomegalovirus exposure and HLA in healthy donors. TCRdb's table, derived via immunoSEQ multiplex PCR, lists solely in-frame clones and lacks some. The sample consists of fewer than 300,000 clones, around 89% of them appearing once. The sample consisted of PBMCs. Source of these receptors: a woman between 18 and 29 years old in good health and CMV-seronegative.

V usage is TRBV19 and J usage is TRBJ1-1; no firm D call. CDR3 length: 15 amino acids. Germline loops: CDR1 LNHDA, CDR2 SQIVND (reference sequence). Trimming left V 8 bases short and J 3 bases short, with 19 bases between. The CDR3 loop is CASLPSAGYHTEAFF. The CDR3, as DNA: TGTGCCAGTCTCCCGTCGGCGGGGTACCACACTGAAGCTTTCTTT.

This chain joins TRBV2 and TRBJ1-3; possible D gene TRBD1, 5 bases. Germline V gene sequence: CDR1 SNHLY, CDR2 FYNNEI. This CDR3 comprises 16 residues. V gave up 4 bases and J gave up 0 bases, with 13 bases separating them. This CDR3 is CASSVGQASSGNTIYF. The CDR3 nucleotides read TGTGCCAGCAGTGTAGGACAAGCTTCCTCTGGAAACACCATATATTTT.

The chain carries TRBV19 and TRBJ2-7; D may be TRBD2 (5 bases). V shed 6 bases and J shed 6 bases, with 9 bases lying between them. CDR1 LNHDA and CDR2 SQIVND come from the germline V gene (reference sequence). This CDR3 region has 11 residues. This chain's CDR3 is CASRWAGEQYF. In DNA form, the CDR3 reads TGTGCCAGTAGATGGGCGGGCGAGCAGTACTTC.

The rearrangement joins TRBV4-1 to TRBJ1-2; TRBD1 might be the D (6 bases). This CDR3 contains 13 residues. CDR1 MGHRA and CDR2 YSYEKL come from the germline V gene. V lost 1 base, J lost 8 bases, and 11 bases lay in between. This CDR3 is CASSQGQVLGYTF. As DNA, the CDR3 is TGCGCCAGCAGCCAAGGACAGGTCTTAGGCTACACCTTC.

This clone was seen once. The V gene is TRBV4-1, the J gene TRBJ2-1; 14 positions agree with TRBD2. The germline V gene has CDR1 MGHRA and CDR2 YSYEKL. V shed 2 bases, J shed 5 bases, and the junction held 2 bases outside the gene matches. CDR3 length equals 16 residues. The DNA of the CDR3 is TGCGCCAGCAGCCAACGACTAGCGGGAGGGCACAATGAGCAGTTCTTC. Protein: CASSQRLAGGHNEQFF.

J is TRBJ1-5 and V is TRBV7-9; D unresolved. Trimming pared 5 bases from V and 1 base from J, leaving 12 bases between. This CDR3 comprises 15 residues. Germline V gene lookup returns CDR1 SEHNR and CDR2 FQNEAQ (reference sequence). The CDR3 protein is CASSPLTESNQPQHF. Written as DNA, the CDR3 is TGTGCCAGCAGCCCCCTCACTGAGAGCAATCAGCCCCAGCATTTT. Together with reference TRBV7-9 and TRBJ1-5, the CDR3 gives the full variable domain: DTGVSQNPRHKITKRGQNVTFRCDPISEHNRLYWYRQTLGQGPEFLTYFQNEAQLEKSRLLSDRFSAERPKGSFSTLEIQRTEQGDSAMYLCASSPLTESNQPQHFGDGTRLSIL.

This chain uses TRBV11-2 with TRBJ1-2; D is uncertain. The germline gives CDR1 SGHAT, CDR2 FQNNGV. V was cut by 6 bases and J by 6 bases, with 14 bases left in between. The CDR3 is made up of 13 amino acids. Here the CDR3 reads CASRSPGTDGYTF. DNA for the CDR3: TGTGCCAGCAGGTCTCCGGGTACTGATGGCTACACCTTC.

This clone was counted a single time. This chain joins TRBV11-2 and TRBJ1-6; 9 bases map to TRBD1. Germline trimming cut 1 base from V and 13 bases from J; bases unmatched to any gene: 8. Germline V gives CDR1 SGHAT, CDR2 FQNNGV. The CDR3 covers 15 residues. CDR3 coding DNA: TGTGCCAGCAGCTTAGGTCCGGGACAGGGAATCCCCCTCCACTTT. Amino acid sequence: CASSLGPGQGIPLHF.

The chain has TRBV5-1 and TRBJ2-7; TRBD2 aligns across 10 bases. The CDR3 has 15 residues. Germline lookup yields CDR1 SGHRS and CDR2 YFSETQ. V lost 0 bases to trimming and J lost 7 bases; unmatched junction nucleotides: 7. As DNA, the CDR3 is TGCGCCAGCAGCTTGGGTCCTAGCGGGAGAAGTGAGCAGTACTTC. Translating gives CASSLGPSGRSEQYF. Combining the CDR3 with reference TRBV5-1 and TRBJ2-7 gives the whole variable domain KAGVTQTPRYLIKTRGQQVTLSCSPISGHRSVSWYQQTPGQGLQFLFEYFSETQRNKGNFPGRFSGRQFSNSRSEMNVSTLELGDSALYLCASSLGPSGRSEQYFGPGTRLTVT.

About this clone: The same CDR3 also results from other DNA sequences found in this sample. The chain couples TRBV5-1 to TRBJ2-3; tentatively, D is TRBD1 (6 bases). The ends were cut back, 0 bases at V and 2 bases at J, with 7 bases in the middle. Germline values: CDR1 SGHRS, CDR2 YFSETQ. This CDR3 spans 14 amino acids. CDR3 loop: CASSLGGLTDTQYF. The CDR3 DNA is TGCGCCAGCAGCTTGGGGGGGCTCACAGATACGCAGTATTTT.

The chain carries TRBV28 and TRBJ2-7, with D hard to call. CDR1 is MDHEN, CDR2 SYDVKM, per germline. The CDR3 is made up of 16 amino acids. V was cut by 4 bases and J by 0 bases, with 16 bases left in between. The CDR3 DNA reads TGTGCCAGCAGTTCCCCTGGGCAGTCAGCCTCCTACGAGCAGTACTTC. This translates into CASSSPGQSASYEQYF.

This sequence joins TRBV5-1 and TRBJ2-6, with D unclear. CDR1 is SGHRS, CDR2 YFSETQ, per germline. CDR3 length: 15 residues. V gave up 4 bases and J gave up 0 bases, with 8 bases separating them. CDR3 residues: CASSRSVSGANVLTF. The CDR3 nucleotides are TGCGCCAGCAGCCGATCAGTCTCTGGGGCCAACGTCCTGACTTTC.

Only one count was recorded for this clone. The chain links TRBV18 to TRBJ2-2, with 10 positions matching TRBD1. This CDR3 contains 15 residues. With V trimmed by 4 bases and J by 6 bases, 5 bases remained unmatched. CDR1 KGHSH and CDR2 LQKENI come from the germline V gene. The DNA for the CDR3 is TGTGCCAGCTCACGACGGACAGGGGGGGCCGGGGAGCTGTTTTTT. Amino acids: CASSRRTGGAGELFF.

The V and J genes are TRBV7-2 and TRBJ2-2, with D possibly being TRBD2 (6 bases). The ends were cut back, 0 bases at V and 5 bases at J, with 10 bases in the middle. CDR1 and CDR2 from the germline V gene are SGHTA and FQGNSA. This CDR3 contains 15 residues. Here the CDR3 reads CASSLAGGPTGELFF. DNA for the CDR3: TGTGCCAGCAGCTTAGCGGGAGGTCCGACCGGGGAGCTGTTTTTT.

This CDR3 is CASSDRGNQPQHF. DNA of the CDR3: TGTGCCAGCTCTGACAGGGGAAATCAGCCCCAGCATTTT. The chain is built from TRBV27 and TRBJ1-5; 8 bases line up with TRBD1. Losses at the gene ends were 8 bases for V and 4 bases for J; bases not matched to a gene: 4. CDR1 MNHEY and CDR2 SMNVEV come from the germline V gene (reference sequence). The CDR3 is 13 amino acids.

The chain recombines TRBV5-8 with TRBJ2-1, with 9 positions matching TRBD1. J was trimmed by 5 bases and V by 2 bases; bases with no gene match: 5. The germline V gene encodes CDR1 SGHTS and CDR2 YDEGEE. The CDR3 is 15 amino acids. The CDR3 region is CASSFGTGLNNEQFF. The CDR3, as DNA: TGTGCCAGCAGCTTTGGGACAGGGCTCAACAATGAGCAGTTCTTC.

The chain has TRBV11-2 and TRBJ2-7; 12 nucleotides align to TRBD1. Losses at the gene ends were 3 bases for V and 4 bases for J; bases not matched to a gene: 1. Looked up from germline, CDR1 is SGHAT and CDR2 is FQNNGV. This CDR3 comprises 14 residues. This chain's CDR3 is CASSLGQGAYEQYF. CDR3 DNA: TGTGCCAGCAGCTTGGGACAGGGGGCTTACGAGCAGTACTTC.

The chain carries TRBV7-6 and TRBJ2-2, with D perhaps TRBD2 (6 bases). The CDR3 extends over 16 amino acids. V lost 1 base to trimming and J lost 1 base, with 10 bases between them. Germline loops: CDR1 SGHVS, CDR2 FNYEAQ. The CDR3 DNA is TGTGCCAGCAGCTTAGTGTGGCGGGAGAACACCGGGGAGCTGTTTTTT. This codes for CASSLVWRENTGELFF.

This clone was counted once. The chain carries TRBV20-1 and TRBJ2-1, with D maybe TRBD2 (6 bases). Trimming stripped 5 bases from V and 12 bases from J, with 14 bases between. The CDR3 is made up of 11 amino acids. The germline V gene encodes CDR1 DFQATT and CDR2 SNEGSKA (reference sequence). This CDR3 reads CSALFGGPQFF. The CDR3 nucleotides read TGCAGTGCTCTCTTCGGGGGACCGCAGTTCTTC.

This rearrangement joins TRBV30 to TRBJ1-6; weak D call: TRBD1 (5 bases). V was cut by 3 bases and J by 14 bases, with 23 bases left in between. CDR1 is GTSNPN and CDR2 is SVGIG in the germline V gene (reference sequence). The CDR3 consists of 15 residues. DNA of the CDR3: TGTGCCTGGAGCGCCCCCGGGACCCCGGGGAGGGCCCTCCACTTT. It translates to CAWSAPGTPGRALHF.

The rearrangement uses TRBV5-6 and TRBJ1-2, with TRBD1 matching over 10 bases. With V trimmed by 6 bases and J by 8 bases, 10 bases remained unmatched. Germline CDR1 SGHDT, CDR2 YYEEEE. The CDR3 has 14 amino acids. CDR3 amino acids: CASTPRQGAWGYTF. The CDR3 DNA follows: TGTGCCAGCACCCCTAGACAGGGGGCCTGGGGCTACACCTTC.

This clone was observed a handful of times. The V gene is TRBV19, the J gene TRBJ2-7, with TRBD1 matching over 11 bases. This CDR3 region has 15 residues. The V gene's germline CDR1 is LNHDA and CDR2 SQIVND (reference sequence). With 4 bases clipped from V and 3 bases from J, the junction kept 5 bases outside the gene matches. The CDR3 DNA reads as TGTGCCAGTAGTAGTCCGGGACAGGGGGTCTACGAGCAGTACTTC. This sequence encodes CASSSPGQGVYEQYF.

This sequence joins TRBV28 and TRBJ2-3, with D possibly TRBD1 on 7 matching bases. Germline V gene data show CDR1 as MDHEN and CDR2 as SYDVKM. With 6 bases removed from V and 3 bases from J, the gap between germline ends came to 16 bases. The CDR3 has 15 amino acids. CDR3 amino acids: CASSTHRGGTDTQYF. The CDR3 DNA is TGTGCCAGCAGCACTCACAGGGGAGGTACAGATACGCAGTATTTT.

This sequence joins TRBV30 and TRBJ2-1, with no clear D. With 0 bases removed from V and 2 bases from J, the gap between germline ends came to 5 bases. Germline CDR1 GTSNPN, CDR2 SVGIG (reference sequence). The CDR3 is 13 amino acids. This CDR3 reads CAWSVTAYNEQFF. In nucleotides, the CDR3 is TGTGCCTGGAGTGTAACTGCCTACAATGAGCAGTTCTTC.